The 28 T cell receptor beta chains below come from one sample, sequenced in a study of T cells in Graves' hyperthyroidism and ophthalmopathy. Amplification targeted TCR beta CDR3 regions from RNA transcripts. Using the HTBI primer set, a first-round RT-PCR was run on the TCR CDR3. TCRdb passed the multiplex PCR reads through MiXCR, listing each CDR3 protein once. Among a few hundred thousand distinct CDR3 sequences listed, less than 25% were seen once. The sample comprised blood. These receptors all stem from a man in his late teens or twenties with Graves' hyperthyroidism.

The V call is TRBV13, the J call TRBJ2-1; D might be TRBD1 or TRBD2, each matching 6 bases. Germline V gives CDR1 PRHDT, CDR2 FYEKMQ (reference sequence). The V end was cut by 5 bases, the J end by 4 bases, with 12 bases between. This CDR3 is built from 14 residues. Here the CDR3 DNA reads TGTGCCAGCAGCCCGGAGGGGGGTTACAATGAGCAGTTCTTC. Translation: CASSPEGGYNEQFF.

The V call is TRBV13, the J call TRBJ2-7, with 9 nucleotides matching TRBD1. Trimming removed 1 base from V and 1 base from J; junction bases left unmatched: 8. Germline CDR1 is PRHDT and CDR2 is FYEKMQ (reference sequence). CDR3 length: 17 residues. The CDR3 sequence: CASSLVDRDRVSYEQYF. In DNA form, the CDR3 reads TGTGCCAGCAGCTTAGTAGACCGGGACAGGGTGTCCTACGAGCAGTACTTC.

The chain has TRBV27 and TRBJ2-2; D call uncertain. CDR1 and CDR2 from the germline V gene are MNHEY and SMNVEV (reference sequence). The CDR3 has 15 residues. V lost 3 bases, J lost 0 bases, and 8 bases lay in between. For the CDR3, the DNA is TGTGCCAGCAGTTTGCAGCTTCCGAACACCGGGGAGCTGTTTTTT. Translating it yields CASSLQLPNTGELFF.

This chain joins TRBV11-2 and TRBJ2-4; a possible D gene is TRBD2 (5 bases). V shed 5 bases and J shed 8 bases, with 19 bases lying between them. Germline CDR1 SGHAT, CDR2 FQNNGV. The CDR3 has 15 amino acids. CDR3 protein: CASSKTGAAGDIQYF. The CDR3 DNA reads TGTGCCAGCAGCAAGACCGGAGCCGCCGGGGACATTCAGTACTTC.

The chain links TRBV30 to TRBJ1-1; TRBD1 agrees at 8 bases. This CDR3 is built from 16 residues. CDR1 and CDR2 from the germline V gene are GTSNPN and SVGIG (reference sequence). Trimming at V came to 4 bases and at J to 1 base, leaving 11 bases not matched to a gene. CDR3 loop: CAWIRTGWGTNTEAFF. CDR3 coding DNA: TGTGCCTGGATTAGGACAGGGTGGGGCACGAACACTGAAGCTTTCTTT.

This clonotype was detected many times. The chain employs TRBV6-5 and TRBJ2-5; tentative D call: TRBD1 (7 bases). The CDR3 runs to 17 residues. Germline V gene lookup returns CDR1 MNHEY and CDR2 SVGAGI. Trimming took off 0 bases at V and 3 bases at J, with 17 bases between the two ends. CDR3 in amino acids: CASSYSGGGGEEETQYF. Written as DNA, the CDR3 is TGTGCCAGCAGTTACTCAGGAGGAGGGGGCGAAGAAGAGACCCAGTACTTC.

The rearrangement uses TRBV6-1 and TRBJ1-5, with D unresolved. The V end lost 7 bases, the J end lost 9 bases, and 13 bases lay between the germline ends. CDR1 and CDR2 (germline): MNHNS, SASEGT. This CDR3 region has 12 residues. CDR3 nucleotides: TGTGCCAGCAAGAACGGACTTTCGCCCCAGCATTTT. It specifies CASKNGLSPQHF.

This clonotype has at least ten counts. V usage is TRBV30 and J usage is TRBJ1-1; D is uncertain. Trimming cost V 0 bases and J 11 bases, with 13 bases left between them. In germline, CDR1 is GTSNPN, CDR2 SVGIG (reference sequence). CDR3 length: 12 amino acids. CDR3 residues: CAWSVRGVGAFF. Written as DNA, the CDR3 is TGTGCCTGGAGTGTACGTGGGGTTGGGGCTTTCTTT.

The chain recombines TRBV27 with TRBJ1-1; unclear D gene. Trimming shortened V by 6 bases and J by 11 bases, and 13 bases separated the two germline ends. This CDR3 region has 11 residues. Germline CDR1 is MNHEY and CDR2 is SMNVEV (reference sequence). The CDR3 coding sequence is TGTGCCAGCAGAGGCGGGCTTAGGGCTTTCTTT. It translates to CASRGGLRAFF.

This clonotype was found many times. The chain joins TRBV6-1 to TRBJ1-2; a possible D gene is TRBD1 (5 bases). The CDR3 has 11 amino acids. CDR1 MNHNS and CDR2 SASEGT come from the germline V gene. V was clipped by 8 bases and J by 2 bases, with 6 bases between them. The CDR3: CASWGNYGYTF. Here the CDR3 DNA reads TGTGCCAGCTGGGGGAACTATGGCTACACCTTC.

This clonotype was seen many times. This chain joins TRBV11-2 and TRBJ1-5; D unclear. The CDR3 spans 13 residues. The germline CDR1 and CDR2 sequences are SGHAT and FQNNGV. V lost 4 bases and J lost 3, with 7 bases in between. Here the CDR3 DNA reads TGTGCCAGCAGCTCATGGACCAATCAGCCCCAGCATTTT. This codes for CASSSWTNQPQHF.

This clonotype occurred a few times. The chain joins TRBV28 to TRBJ2-7, with TRBD2 matching 10 bases. There are 16 residues in the CDR3. Per germline, CDR1 MDHEN and CDR2 SYDVKM. After removal of 2 bases from V and 3 bases from J, the junction contained 7 bases not matched to a gene. The DNA of the CDR3 is TGTGCCAGCAGTTTAGGGGCTAGCGGGAGAAGCTACGAGCAGTACTTC. The encoded protein is CASSLGASGRSYEQYF.

This clonotype was picked up a small number of times. The chain is built from TRBV19 and TRBJ1-6; D uncertain. Per the germline V gene, CDR1 is LNHDA and CDR2 is SQIVND (reference sequence). The CDR3 spans 12 residues. V dropped 3 bases and J dropped 15 bases, with 12 bases sitting between them. CDR3 amino acids: CASSILKGYLHF. The CDR3 DNA sequence: TGTGCCAGTAGTATCCTCAAAGGATACCTCCACTTT. The full variable domain, its missing parts supplied by reference TRBV19 and TRBJ1-6, is DGGITQSPKYLFRKEGQNVTLSCEQNLNHDAMYWYRQDPGQGLRLIYYSQIVNDFQKGDIAEGYSVSREKKESFPLTVTSAQKNPTAFYLCASSILKGYLHFGNGTRLTVT.

The table lists this clonotype with many counts. This chain links TRBV28 with TRBJ1-2, with 9 positions matching TRBD1. V trimming: 7 bases; J trimming: 8 bases; junction bases outside the gene matches: 14. The germline gives CDR1 MDHEN, CDR2 SYDVKM. The CDR3 is made up of 15 amino acids. The CDR3 sequence is CASIKTGGWVGGYTF. Here the CDR3 DNA reads TGTGCCAGCATTAAGACAGGGGGTTGGGTCGGCGGCTACACCTTC.

This clonotype was counted at least ten times. This chain uses TRBV6-2 or TRBV6-3 with TRBJ1-5; D remains unclear. V lost 6 bases and J lost 7, with 13 bases in between. The germline gives CDR1 MNHEY, CDR2 SVGEGT. The CDR3 contains 13 residues. CDR3 protein: CASSRTRSQPQHF. DNA of the CDR3: TGTGCCAGCAGCCGCACGAGGAGCCAGCCCCAGCATTTT.

In its sample, this clonotype was seen many times. The gene calls are TRBV12-3 or TRBV12-4 and TRBJ1-1, with 10 bases fitting TRBD1. V lost 5 bases, J lost 4 bases, and 16 bases stayed unmatched. The CDR3 contains 18 residues. The CDR3 region has the DNA TGTGCCAGCAGTCCGGAGGGGACAGGGGATTCGAGGGGCACTGAAGCTTTCTTT. Protein product: CASSPEGTGDSRGTEAFF.

This clonotype has ten or more counts. A much bigger clone sits one base away, suggesting this may be a read error. The chain carries TRBV12-3 or TRBV12-4 and TRBJ1-2; unclear D gene. The CDR3 runs to 13 residues. The V end was cut by 2 bases, the J end by 4 bases, with 8 bases between. This CDR3 reads CASSLIRIYGYTF. In DNA form, the CDR3 reads TGTGCCAGCAGTTTAATCCGGATCTATGGCTACACCTTC.

The V gene is TRBV7-2, the J gene TRBJ1-1; D possibly corresponds to TRBD1 (6 bases). V lost 5 bases to trimming and J lost 7 bases, with 26 bases between them. Germline V lookup: CDR1 SGHTA, CDR2 FQGNSA. The CDR3 sequence is 17 residues long. In nucleotides, the CDR3 is TGTGCCAGCAGCCCTAGCCCCCCGGGACACGGCAGAGATGAAGCTTTCTTT. This gives the protein CASSPSPPGHGRDEAFF.

This clonotype was seen at least ten times. The chain joins TRBV28 to TRBJ2-7; D possibly corresponds to TRBD2 (6 bases). The CDR3 is 14 residues long. Germline-derived CDR1 and CDR2 are MDHEN and SYDVKM. The V and J ends lost 6 bases and 7 bases respectively, with 19 bases between them. The CDR3 spells CASSPHSGEREQYF. The CDR3, as DNA: TGTGCCAGCAGCCCGCATAGCGGCGAGCGGGAGCAGTACTTC.

The V gene is TRBV30, the J gene TRBJ1-2; TRBD1 might be the D (5 bases). Germline V CDR1 and CDR2: GTSNPN, SVGIG (reference sequence). CDR3 length: 16 residues. Between the trimmed V and J ends, which lost 0 bases and 0 bases, there was a span of 14 bases. The CDR3 bases are TGTGCCTGGAGTGTACTAGGGCAGGGAGCTAACTATGGCTACACCTTC. Its protein is CAWSVLGQGANYGYTF.

This chain joins TRBV30 and TRBJ1-2; no reliable D call. This CDR3 comprises 12 residues. From germline, CDR1 is GTSNPN and CDR2 SVGIG (reference sequence). CDR3 in amino acids: CAAEGLAYGYTF. The CDR3 DNA sequence: TGTGCAGCAGAGGGTCTTGCCTATGGCTACACCTTC.

This clonotype showed up many times. This chain links TRBV10-2 with TRBJ2-7; the match to TRBD1 covers 10 bases. The CDR3 contains 13 residues. The V segment lost 3 bases and the J segment 5 bases; nucleotides outside the gene matches: 1. Germline V lookup: CDR1 WSHSY, CDR2 SAAADI. CDR3 DNA sequence: TGCGCCAGCAGTGACGGGACAGGGGACGAGCAGTACTTC. This gives the protein CASSDGTGDEQYF.

This clonotype was recorded many times. The CDR3 sequence: CASSLSGTGGYEQYF. The CDR3 DNA reads TGTGCCAGCAGTCTCTCCGGGACAGGGGGCTACGAGCAGTACTTC. This rearrangement joins TRBV27 to TRBJ2-7; 11 bases are a match to TRBD1. CDR1 and CDR2 from the germline V gene are MNHEY and SMNVEV (reference sequence). This CDR3 is built from 15 residues. Trimming at V came to 5 bases and at J to 3 bases, leaving 6 bases not matched to a gene.

There are many counts of this clonotype. The V call is TRBV6-2 or TRBV6-3, the J call TRBJ2-3; D gene ambiguous. In germline, CDR1 is MNHEY, CDR2 SVGEGT. V was shortened by 6 bases and J by 8 bases, with 15 bases between the two germline ends. The CDR3 is made up of 13 amino acids. CDR3 DNA: TGTGCCAGCAGACGCCTTGGGGATGTTACGCAGTATTTT. Residues: CASRRLGDVTQYF.

There are a few counts of this clonotype. The chain has TRBV20-1 and TRBJ2-5; D is ambiguous. Germline V CDR1 and CDR2: DFQATT, SNEGSKA (reference sequence). This CDR3 has 14 amino acids. V was pared by 6 bases and J by 7 bases, with 21 bases between. The CDR3 region is CSASLTGAGGTQYF. The DNA for the CDR3 is TGCAGTGCGAGCCTAACGGGCGCCGGCGGGACCCAGTACTTC.

This clonotype came up many times. This chain connects TRBV12-5 to TRBJ2-7; 10 bases are shared with TRBD2. The CDR3 covers 18 residues. Germline V gene lookup returns CDR1 LGHNT and CDR2 FRNRAP. The junction had 14 bases not matched to a gene; V was cut back by 2 bases and J by 4 bases. Here the CDR3 DNA reads TGTGCTAGTGGTTTGAACCCTATCATGACTAGCGGGTATTACGAGCAGTACTTC. The encoded protein is CASGLNPIMTSGYYEQYF.

This chain links TRBV2 with TRBJ1-6; D is possibly TRBD1 (6 bases). The V end lost 0 bases, the J end lost 7 bases, and 13 bases lay between the germline ends. This CDR3 region has 16 residues. Germline assignment: CDR1 SNHLY and CDR2 FYNNEI. The CDR3 DNA sequence: TGTGCCAGCAGTGAAGCAGGCCAGGGGAGAAATTCACCCCTCCACTTT. Protein product: CASSEAGQGRNSPLHF.

The CDR3 loop reads CASKQGWYEQYF. DNA of the CDR3: TGTGCCAGCAAACAGGGGTGGTACGAGCAGTACTTC. The chain carries TRBV6-2 or TRBV6-3 and TRBJ2-7; 7 bases align to TRBD1. The V gene end was trimmed by 7 bases and the J gene end by 4 bases; junction bases not matched to a gene: 4. This CDR3 comprises 12 residues. In germline, CDR1 is MNHEY, CDR2 SVGEGT.